The following is a T cell receptor beta chain sequence with its context. Enrolled through a virtual design, the participants were between roughly 18 and 95 years of age and came from roughly 22 US areas. Donors were grouped by their self-reported clinical history. Recovery among Cohort 3 donors was established by two negative PCRs, clearance, or symptom resolution. This entry is derived from a study of blood T cell repertoires in COVID-19. This CDR3 is 18 amino acids long. V gave up 3 bases and J gave up 0 bases; unmatched junction bases: 11. Germline-derived CDR1 and CDR2 are WSHSY and SAAADI. Method: immunoSEQ multiplex PCR; TCRdb's copy keeps in-frame clones and lacks some. The sample records approximately 280,000 clones, approximately 86% being singletons.

This sequence was found in a woman aged 18-29 years who had recovered from COVID-19. The chain recombines TRBV10-2 with TRBJ1-5; the match to TRBD1 covers 7 bases. The sequencing input was PBMCs or T cells enriched from blood (not recorded which). DNA of the CDR3: TGCGCCAGCAGTGACTTCGAGGGAACAGGGGCTAGCAATCAGCCCCAGCATTTT. It specifies CASSDFEGTGASNQPQHF.